These 27 T cell receptor delta chains were sequenced from one sample in a study of γδ T cells in repeated Plasmodium falciparum infection. TCRdb re-called the multiplex PCR reads through CATT. The sample records about 57,000 delta-chain clones, over 1.5% being singletons. Bulk repertoires came from Vgamma9/Vdelta2+ or Vdelta2-negative gammadelta T cells flow-sorted from PBMC. Input material: gamma-delta T cells from blood. All receptors come from a pool of human donors (malaria-infected and uninfected, not separated).

This clone was seen at least ten times. TCRdb's protein for this DNA is that of a much larger clone and differs from the translation at residue 15, likely a read error; the protein shown is the DNA translation. The V call is TRDV1, the J call TRDJ1, with 8 nucleotides matching TRDD3. This CDR3 has 21 residues. Germline loops: CDR1 TSWWSYY, CDR2 QGS. V gave up 1 base and J gave up 1 base; unmatched junction bases: 20. The CDR3 DNA reads as TGTGCTCTTGGGGAACGGCCCTTTTTCCCACTTTTACTGGGGGGCACCGATAAACTCATCTTT. This encodes CALGERPFFPLLLGGTDKLIF.

In its sample, this clone was seen a few times. TCRdb shows a much larger clone's protein in place of this DNA's translation, and the two differ at residue 10, likely through a read error; the protein shown is translated from the DNA. The V call is TRDV1, the J call TRDJ1, with 12 bases fitting TRDD3. TCRdb supplies no J gene; here it was assigned by aligning the nucleotide sequence to germline. Unmatched junction bases numbered 22, after V lost 2 bases and J lost 3 bases. Germline lookup yields CDR1 TSWWSYY and CDR2 QGS. The CDR3 has 22 residues. The CDR3 region is CALGETFGSCEEAGGYADKLIF. Written as DNA, the CDR3 is TGTGCTCTTGGGGAAACCTTTGGTTCCTGCGAAGAGGCTGGGGGATACGCCGATAAACTCATCTTT.

This clone was detected a few times. With a far larger clone one base away, a read error is the likely cause. Other nucleotide sequences from this sample produce the same CDR3. The chain carries TRDV1 and TRDJ1, with 7 bases lining up with TRDD3. TCRdb gives no J gene; it was assigned here by matching the DNA to germline. Germline-derived CDR1 and CDR2 are TSWWSYY and QGS. Trimming took 0 bases from V and 9 from J; bases not matched to a gene: 28. The CDR3 has 21 residues. CDR3 nucleotides: TGTGCTCTTGGGGAACTAGCCCCTCGGCCCTCAGTCTGGGGGTCCCTGTTCCAACTCATCTTT. Translated, it gives CALGELAPRPSVWGSLFQLIF.

This clone was seen a handful of times. This DNA's translation and the protein TCRdb lists, from a much larger clone, do not match at residue 15, likely due to a read error; the protein shown is translated from the DNA. This chain uses TRDV1 with TRDJ3, with 11 bases aligning to TRDD3. The J gene, not given by TCRdb, was assigned here from a germline match of the nucleotide sequence. The V gene's germline CDR1 is TSWWSYY and CDR2 QGS. CDR3 length: 23 residues. The V gene end was trimmed by 2 bases and the J gene end by 3 bases; junction bases not matched to a gene: 18. DNA of the CDR3: TGTGCTCTTGGGGAAAGGTCCCTCTTGGGTCTGGGGGATACAATCTGGGACACCCGACAGATGTTTTTC. Amino acids: CALGERSLLGLGDTIWDTRQMFF.

This clone was counted between two and nine times. TCRdb assigns this DNA the protein of a much larger clone, which departs from its translation at residue 10; this likely reflects a read error, and the protein shown comes from translating the DNA. This chain joins TRDV1 and TRDJ1; TRDD3 matches 10 bases. The V and J ends lost 4 bases and 0 bases, in that order; junction bases with no gene match: 23. Germline assignment: CDR1 TSWWSYY and CDR2 QGS. This CDR3 has 22 residues. For the CDR3, the DNA is TGTGCTCTTGGGGCCCCTGTTGGGCCTGGCTGGGGGATATTGACGTACACCGATAAACTCATCTTT. This translates into CALGAPVGPGWGILTYTDKLIF.

The rearrangement links TRDV1 to TRDJ1, with D maybe TRDD3 (8 bases). The J gene comes from matching the DNA to germline here; TCRdb lacks it. V was pared by 2 bases and J by 6 bases, with 34 bases between. Germline V gene lookup returns CDR1 TSWWSYY and CDR2 QGS. The CDR3 covers 21 residues. DNA of the CDR3: TGTGCTCTTGGGGAAGCCACAAATAAATTCCTACGTGGTGGGGGATTCCATAAACTCATCTTT. Protein: CALGEATNKFLRGGGFHKLIF.

This clone was counted only a few times. This sequence is one base from a far larger clone and is likely a read error. Other DNA sequences in the sample encode the same CDR3. The DNA of the CDR3 is TGCGCCTTTATAGATAGTTACGGGGGACCGTGGACCGATAAACTCATCTTT. Amino acid sequence: CAFIDSYGGPWTDKLIF. The rearrangement joins TRDV3 to TRDJ1; D may be TRDD3 (6 bases). Germline CDR1 is TVYSNPD and CDR2 is GDNSRS (reference sequence). The CDR3 consists of 17 residues.

This clone was counted a few times. The mismatch at residue 31 between this DNA's translation and the TCRdb protein of a much larger clone likely reflects a read error; the protein shown is translated from the DNA. CDR3 coding DNA: TGTGCCTGTGACCCCCCGCGGTTGTGCCACGGCAAAGAATACACCTTGGCCAGGATTCTGTGGATTCAATCCATTAGCTCCTGGGACACCCAACAGATGTTTTTC. Its translation is CACDPPRLCHGKEYTLARILWIQSISSWDTQQMFF. The chain has TRDV2 and TRDJ3, with D maybe TRDD3 (5 bases). The J gene was missing in TCRdb and was found by matching the end of the DNA to germline. Per germline, CDR1 GEAIGNYY and CDR2 EKD. The CDR3 runs 35 residues.

In its sample, this clone was seen a few times. TCRdb pairs this DNA with a much larger clone's protein that differs at residue 10, likely a read error; the protein shown was translated from the DNA. This rearrangement joins TRDV1 to TRDJ1, with TRDD3 matching 8 bases. Because TCRdb records no J gene, it was assigned here through a match of the DNA to germline. This CDR3 contains 20 residues. V was clipped by 7 bases and J by 2 bases; unmatched bases: 24. CDR1 and CDR2 (germline): TSWWSYY, QGS. CDR3 coding DNA: TGTGCTCTTGAGGCCTTCCCCGTCATACCGGGGGATAGGGCAACCGATAAACTCATCTTT. Its protein is CALEAFPVIPGDRATDKLIF.

This clone was counted ten times or more. A single base is all that separates this from a far larger clone, so a read error is likely. The same CDR3 can be traced to other DNA sequences in this sample. The V and J genes are TRDV1 and TRDJ1; TRDD3 is a possible D gene (5 bases). CDR3 size: 12 residues. Germline CDR1 TSWWSYY, CDR2 QGS. CDR3 coding DNA: TGTGCTCTTGGTGGGGACACTGATAAACTCATCTTT. The encoded protein is CALGGDTDKLIF.

In its sample, this clone was seen many times. The TCRdb protein, from a much larger clone, departs from this DNA's translation at residue 4, likely by read error; the protein shown derives from the DNA. This chain uses TRDV2 with TRDJ1; 7 bases map to TRDD3. The J segment lost 0 bases and the V segment lost 5 bases, leaving 14 bases of the junction unmatched. This CDR3 contains 17 residues. Germline V gene sequence: CDR1 GEAIGNYY, CDR2 EKD. The CDR3 coding sequence is TGTGCCTGTGGCAACCGCCTACTGGGGTTTAACACCGATAAACTCATCTTT. Amino acid sequence: CACGNRLLGFNTDKLIF.

Points on this clone: The mismatch at residue 15 between this DNA's translation and the TCRdb protein of a much larger clone likely reflects a read error; the protein shown is translated from the DNA. DNA for the CDR3: TGCGCTCTTGGGGCCTGGCTTCCTCCCCGGGGGGGGATTGTTCCCCTCTTCGCCGACAAACTCATCTTT. Residues: CALGAWLPPRGGIVPLFADKLIF. The genes are TRDV1 and TRDJ1, with a possible D match to TRDD3 (7 bases). Because TCRdb records no J gene, it was assigned here through a match of the DNA to germline. The CDR3 consists of 23 residues. From germline, CDR1 is TSWWSYY and CDR2 QGS.

Details on this clone: This DNA's translation and the protein TCRdb lists, from a much larger clone, do not match at residue 6, likely due to a read error; the protein shown is translated from the DNA. This chain links TRDV1 with TRDJ1; the D gene is possibly TRDD3 (5 bases). The germline CDR1 and CDR2 sequences are TSWWSYY and QGS. This CDR3 contains 19 residues. The CDR3 DNA reads TGTGCTCTTGGGCTGAGAGGCCGGGAGCACTGGTGGCCCACCCATAAACTCATCTTT. Translation gives CALGLRGREHWWPTHKLIF.

This clone has a handful of counts. It differs at one base from a far larger clone, so likely a read error. Different DNA sequences within this sample yield the same CDR3. The chain has TRDV3 and TRDJ1, with 9 bases identical to TRDD3. Germline CDR1 TVYSNPD, CDR2 GDNSRS (reference sequence). The CDR3 covers 21 residues. As DNA, the CDR3 is TGTGCCTTTCGGGTGGGCATTCCCGTTGTGTACTGGGGGACGCACACAGATAAACTCATCTTT. The encoded protein is CAFRVGIPVVYWGTHTDKLIF.

This clone was seen a few times. A read error is the likely source, as a far larger clone sits one nucleotide away. Different DNA sequences within this sample yield the same CDR3. V usage is TRDV1 and J usage is TRDJ1, with 8 positions matching TRDD3. The junction had 33 bases not matched to a gene; V was cut back by 3 bases and J by 0 bases. Germline assignment: CDR1 TSWWSYY and CDR2 QGS. The CDR3 totals 25 residues. The CDR3 DNA reads as TGTGCTCTTGGGGAGCCAAAGACCCATCCTCGTCCCCCGTGGGGGATTTGGGACTACACCGATAAACTCATCTTT. As protein: CALGEPKTHPRPPWGIWDYTDKLIF.

This clone has a handful of counts. TCRdb assigns this DNA the protein of a much larger clone, which departs from its translation at residues 8 and 19; this likely reflects a read error, and the protein shown comes from translating the DNA. The chain links TRDV1 to TRDJ1; the match to TRDD3 covers 12 bases. Germline-derived CDR1 and CDR2 are TSWWSYY and QGS. This CDR3 has 21 amino acids. CDR3 region: CALGKASVYWGIPIFTDKPIF. The CDR3, as DNA: TGTGCTCTTGGGAAGGCCTCTGTGTACTGGGGGATACCCATCTTCACCGATAAACCCATCTTT.

This clone occurred many times. The protein in TCRdb stems from a much larger clone and differs at residue 15 from this DNA's translation, likely a read error; here the protein is translated from the DNA. The V call is TRDV1, the J call TRDJ2; D unresolved. Germline V gene lookup returns CDR1 TSWWSYY and CDR2 QGS. The CDR3 is 20 residues long. The CDR3 sequence: CALGELGLSLLRALAAQLFF. The CDR3 nucleotides are TGTGCTCTTGGGGAACTTGGCCTCAGCCTCCTCAGGGCTTTGGCAGCACAACTCTTCTTT.

About this clone itself: This likely reflects a read error, since a far larger clone is one base away. This same CDR3 is encoded by further DNA sequences in the sample. V usage is TRDV1 and J usage is TRDJ1; the match to TRDD3 covers 9 bases. The trim removed 0 bases at V and 4 bases at J, leaving 27 bases unmatched. CDR3 length equals 23 residues. Germline loops: CDR1 TSWWSYY, CDR2 QGS. CDR3 in DNA: TGTGCTCTTGGGGAACTTAATAGCAACGGAGTGTCGCGCCTGGGGGATTCGGGCGATAAACTCATCTTT. It specifies CALGELNSNGVSRLGDSGDKLIF.

Turning to this clone: A far larger clone is a single base away, which makes a read error likely. The same CDR3 arises from other DNA sequences in this sample as well. The chain links TRDV2 to TRDJ3; TRDD3 matches 13 bases. This CDR3 has 21 amino acids. The V gene's germline CDR1 is GEAIGNYY and CDR2 EKD. V lost 7 bases and J lost 0; bases outside the gene matches: 14. The CDR3 loop reads CACDSVLGDTRSSWDTRQMFF. The CDR3 nucleotides read TGTGCCTGCGACTCCGTACTGGGGGATACGAGGAGCTCCTGGGACACCCGACAGATGTTTTTC.

The rearrangement joins TRDV1 to TRDJ1, with 10 positions matching TRDD3. The J gene, left out of TCRdb, was set here by checking the DNA against germline. Germline loops: CDR1 TSWWSYY, CDR2 QGS. The V and J ends lost 3 bases and 10 bases, in that order; junction bases with no gene match: 14. The CDR3 length is 16 residues. The CDR3 region has the DNA TGTGCTCTTGGGGATCTGGACGGTACTGGGGGATCAAGACTCATCTTT. Its translation: CALGDLDGTGGSRLIF.

For this clone: This DNA translates differently at residue 5 from the TCRdb protein, which is that of a much larger clone; a read error is likely, and the protein shown is the DNA's own translation. This sequence joins TRDV1 and TRDJ1; D unresolved. Here the J gene came from matching the DNA to germline, since TCRdb omits it. CDR3 length equals 16 residues. Germline V lookup: CDR1 TSWWSYY, CDR2 QGS. V dropped 5 bases and J dropped 4 bases, with 20 bases sitting between them. CDR3 sequence: CALGKTTRWLNDKLIF. The CDR3 DNA reads TGTGCTCTTGGGAAAACGACGCGCTGGTTAAACGATAAACTCATCTTT.

This clone appeared many times. This rearrangement joins TRAV29/DV5 to TRDJ3, with 9 positions matching TRDD2. The CDR3 is 21 residues long. J was trimmed by 0 bases and V by 4 bases; bases with no gene match: 17. The germline gives CDR1 NSMFDY, CDR2 ISSIKDK. For the CDR3, the DNA is TGTGCAGCAGACGGCCTTCCTACAAGGTACTGGGTCTCCTGGGACACCCGACAGATGTTTTTC. The encoded protein is CAADGLPTRYWVSWDTRQMFF.

There are a few counts of this clone. TCRdb attributes to this sequence the protein of a much larger clone, which differs from the DNA translation at residue 20; a read error is likely, and the protein displayed is translated from the DNA. The chain recombines TRDV1 with TRDJ1; the match to TRDD3 covers 10 bases. The J gene comes from matching the DNA to germline here; TCRdb lacks it. The CDR3 covers 24 residues. Germline CDR1 is TSWWSYY and CDR2 is QGS. In DNA, the CDR3 is TGTGCTCTTGGGATTCTTCTAGGGGCCTTTCCTAGGACTGGGGGATTTGGAAGCACCGAGAAACTCATCTTT. Its translation is CALGILLGAFPRTGGFGSTEKLIF.

By proportion, this clone is medium-sized. This sample includes further DNA sequences coding for the same CDR3. This chain joins TRDV1 and TRDJ1; D might be TRDD3 (5 bases). Germline CDR1 TSWWSYY, CDR2 QGS. The CDR3 runs to 15 residues. With 2 bases removed from V and 0 bases from J, the gap between germline ends came to 10 bases. This CDR3 reads CALGELGFYTDKLIF. CDR3 in DNA: TGTGCTCTTGGGGAATTGGGGTTTTACACCGATAAACTCATCTTT.

As to this clone: This likely reflects a read error, since a far larger clone is one base away. Other DNA sequences of this sample code for an identical CDR3. The genes are TRDV2 and TRDJ1; 9 bases are a match to TRDD3. The J gene, not given by TCRdb, was assigned here from a germline match of the nucleotide sequence. The V segment lost 0 bases and the J segment 1 base; nucleotides outside the gene matches: 23. CDR3 length: 22 amino acids. Germline V gene sequence: CDR1 GEAIGNYY, CDR2 EKD. The CDR3 sequence: CACDTINPSVLGEGPLTDKLIF. The CDR3 DNA sequence: TGTGCCTGTGACACCATCAACCCCTCCGTACTGGGGGAAGGTCCGCTCACCGATAAACTCATCTTT.

Notes on this clone: TCRdb's protein, taken from a much larger clone, differs from this DNA's translation at residue 11, likely owing to a read error; the protein displayed comes from the DNA. The chain has TRDV1 and TRDJ1; unclear D gene. TCRdb lists no J gene, so it was determined here by aligning the DNA to germline. With 3 bases removed from V and 4 bases from J, the gap between germline ends came to 21 bases. The germline CDR1 and CDR2 sequences are TSWWSYY and QGS. This CDR3 is built from 17 residues. Here the CDR3 DNA reads TGTGCTCTTGGGGATACATTCCAGGGAGGGCACAACGATAAACTCATCTTT. This sequence encodes CALGDTFQGGHNDKLIF.

With regard to this clone: This sequence is one base from a far larger clone and is likely a read error. Other nucleotide sequences from this sample produce the same CDR3. V and J are TRDV2 and TRDJ3; TRDD3 agrees at 12 bases. No J gene is reported in TCRdb; it was inferred here by comparing the DNA with germline. Per germline, CDR1 GEAIGNYY and CDR2 EKD. CDR3 length equals 21 residues. The CDR3 reads CACDTLLGDTHSSWDTRQMFF. Here the CDR3 DNA reads TGTGCTTGTGACACCTTACTGGGGGATACCCATTCCTCCTGGGACACCCGACAGATGTTTTTC.